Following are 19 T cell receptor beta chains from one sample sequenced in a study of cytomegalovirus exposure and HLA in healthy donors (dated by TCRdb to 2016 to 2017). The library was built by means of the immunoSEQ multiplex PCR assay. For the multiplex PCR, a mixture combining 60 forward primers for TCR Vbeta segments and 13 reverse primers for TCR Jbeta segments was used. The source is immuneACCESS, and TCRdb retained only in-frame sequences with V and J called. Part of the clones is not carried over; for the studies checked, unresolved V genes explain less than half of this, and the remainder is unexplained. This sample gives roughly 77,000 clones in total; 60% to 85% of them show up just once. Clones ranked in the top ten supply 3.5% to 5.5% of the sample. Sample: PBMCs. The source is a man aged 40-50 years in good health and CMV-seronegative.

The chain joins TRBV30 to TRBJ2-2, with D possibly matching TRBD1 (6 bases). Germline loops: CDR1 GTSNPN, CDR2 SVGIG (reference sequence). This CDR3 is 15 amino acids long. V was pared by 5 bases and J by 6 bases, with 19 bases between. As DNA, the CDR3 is TGTGCCTGGCGTAACCCCGGGACATGGTCCGGGGAGCTGTTTTTT. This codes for CAWRNPGTWSGELFF.

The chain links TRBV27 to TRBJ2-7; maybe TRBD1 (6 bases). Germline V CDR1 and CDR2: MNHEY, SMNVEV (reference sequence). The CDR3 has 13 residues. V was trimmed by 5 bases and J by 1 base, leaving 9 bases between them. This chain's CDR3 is CASSRTVSYEQYF. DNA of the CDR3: TGTGCCAGCAGTCGGACAGTATCCTACGAGCAGTACTTC.

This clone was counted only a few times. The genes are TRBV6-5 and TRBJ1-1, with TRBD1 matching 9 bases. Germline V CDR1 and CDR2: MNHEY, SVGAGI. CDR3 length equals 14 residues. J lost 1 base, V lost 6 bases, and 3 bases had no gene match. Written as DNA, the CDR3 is TGTGCCAGCAGAGGGACAGGGAAGAACACTGAAGCTTTCTTT. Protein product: CASRGTGKNTEAFF.

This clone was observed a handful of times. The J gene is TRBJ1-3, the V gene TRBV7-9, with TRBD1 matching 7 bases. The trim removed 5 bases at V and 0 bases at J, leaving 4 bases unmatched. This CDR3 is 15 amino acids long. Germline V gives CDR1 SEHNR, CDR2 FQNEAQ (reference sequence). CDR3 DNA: TGTGCCAGCAGCCTTAGGGACAGCTCTGGAAACACCATATATTTT. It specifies CASSLRDSSGNTIYF.

CDR3 amino acids: CAWSATPSGANVLTF. CDR3 nucleotides: TGTGCCTGGAGTGCGACACCCTCTGGGGCCAACGTCCTGACTTTC. The gene calls are TRBV30 and TRBJ2-6, with D unresolved. Germline V gene data show CDR1 as GTSNPN and CDR2 as SVGIG (reference sequence). Trimming removed 1 base at V and 0 bases at J, with 7 bases between. This CDR3 has 15 residues.

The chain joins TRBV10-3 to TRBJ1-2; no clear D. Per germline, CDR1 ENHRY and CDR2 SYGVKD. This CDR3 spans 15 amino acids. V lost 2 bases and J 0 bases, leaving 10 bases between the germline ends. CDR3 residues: CAISEPQVANYGYTF. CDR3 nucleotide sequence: TGTGCCATCAGTGAGCCCCAGGTAGCTAACTATGGCTACACCTTC.

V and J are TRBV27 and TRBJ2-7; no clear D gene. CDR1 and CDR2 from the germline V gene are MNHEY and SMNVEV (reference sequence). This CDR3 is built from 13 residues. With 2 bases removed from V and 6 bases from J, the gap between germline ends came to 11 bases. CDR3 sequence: CASSLTRPGEQYF. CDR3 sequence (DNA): TGTGCCAGCAGTTTAACAAGGCCGGGCGAGCAGTACTTC.

CDR3 sequence: CASSPRTIPNYEQYF. CDR3 nucleotides: TGTGCCAGCAGCCCTCGGACTATCCCCAACTACGAGCAGTACTTC. V usage is TRBV9 and J usage is TRBJ2-7; D possibly corresponds to TRBD2 (6 bases). With 4 bases removed from V and 3 bases from J, the gap between germline ends came to 17 bases. The CDR3 is 15 amino acids. Germline loops: CDR1 SGDLS, CDR2 YYNGEE.

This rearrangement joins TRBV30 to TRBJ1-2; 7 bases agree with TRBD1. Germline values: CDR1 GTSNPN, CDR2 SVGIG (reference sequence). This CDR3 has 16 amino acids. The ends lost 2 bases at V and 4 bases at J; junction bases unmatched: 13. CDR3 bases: TGTGCCTGGAGTCCGTTACAGGGGCGGAGGAGCTATGGCTACACCTTC. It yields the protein CAWSPLQGRRSYGYTF.

The CDR3 protein is CASSSEGGPRLNTGELFF. In DNA form, the CDR3 reads TGTGCCAGCAGCTCCGAGGGCGGGCCAAGGCTCAACACCGGGGAGCTGTTTTTT. The chain is built from TRBV7-9 and TRBJ2-2; perhaps TRBD2 as D (5 bases). Germline CDR1 SEHNR, CDR2 FQNEAQ (reference sequence). The ends were cut back, 4 bases at V and 2 bases at J, with 20 bases in the middle. The CDR3 extends over 18 amino acids.

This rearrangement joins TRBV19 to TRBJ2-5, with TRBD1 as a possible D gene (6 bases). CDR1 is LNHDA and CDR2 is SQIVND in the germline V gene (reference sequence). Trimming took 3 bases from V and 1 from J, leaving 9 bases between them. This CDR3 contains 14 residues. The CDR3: CASSIQGTQETQYF. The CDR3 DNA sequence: TGTGCCAGTAGTATCCAGGGGACCCAAGAGACCCAGTACTTC. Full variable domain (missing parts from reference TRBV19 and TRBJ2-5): DGGITQSPKYLFRKEGQNVTLSCEQNLNHDAMYWYRQDPGQGLRLIYYSQIVNDFQKGDIAEGYSVSREKKESFPLTVTSAQKNPTAFYLCASSIQGTQETQYFGPGTRLLVL.

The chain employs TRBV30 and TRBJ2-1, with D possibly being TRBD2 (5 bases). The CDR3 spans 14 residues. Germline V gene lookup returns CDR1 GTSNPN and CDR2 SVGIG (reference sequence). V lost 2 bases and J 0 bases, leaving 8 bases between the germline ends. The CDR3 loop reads CAWSPDFSYNEQFF. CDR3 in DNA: TGTGCCTGGAGTCCGGACTTCTCCTACAATGAGCAGTTCTTC. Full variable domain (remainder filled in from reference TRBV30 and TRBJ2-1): SQTIHQWPATLVQPVGSPLSLECTVEGTSNPNLYWYRQAAGRGLQLLFYSVGIGQISSEVPQNLSASRPQDRQFILSSKKLLLSDSGFYLCAWSPDFSYNEQFFGPGTRLTVL.

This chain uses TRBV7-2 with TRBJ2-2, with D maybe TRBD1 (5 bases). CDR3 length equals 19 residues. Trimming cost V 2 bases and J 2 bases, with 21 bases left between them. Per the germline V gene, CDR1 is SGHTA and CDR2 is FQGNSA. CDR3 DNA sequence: TGTGCCAGCAGCTTACAAGGCGGTGGTTTGACAGTTAACACCGGGGAGCTGTTTTTT. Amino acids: CASSLQGGGLTVNTGELFF.

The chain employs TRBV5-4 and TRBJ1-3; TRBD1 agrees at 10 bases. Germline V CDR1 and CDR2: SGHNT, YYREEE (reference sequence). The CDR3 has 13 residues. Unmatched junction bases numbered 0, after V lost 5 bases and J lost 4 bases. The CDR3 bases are TGTGCCAGCAGGGGACAGGGGGGAAACACCATATATTTT. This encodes CASRGQGGNTIYF. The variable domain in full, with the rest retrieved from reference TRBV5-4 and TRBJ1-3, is ETGVTQSPTHLIKTRGQQVTLRCSSQSGHNTVSWYQQALGQGPQFIFQYYREEENGRGNFPPRFSGLQFPNYSSELNVNALELDDSALYLCASRGQGGNTIYFGEGSWLTVV.

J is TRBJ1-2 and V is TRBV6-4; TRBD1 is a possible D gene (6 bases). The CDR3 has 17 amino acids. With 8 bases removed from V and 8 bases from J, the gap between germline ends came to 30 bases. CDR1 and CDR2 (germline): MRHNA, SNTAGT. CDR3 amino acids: CASYPGQKPHSECGYTF. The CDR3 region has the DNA TGTGCCAGCTACCCGGGACAAAAACCCCATTCGGAATGCGGCTACACCTTC.

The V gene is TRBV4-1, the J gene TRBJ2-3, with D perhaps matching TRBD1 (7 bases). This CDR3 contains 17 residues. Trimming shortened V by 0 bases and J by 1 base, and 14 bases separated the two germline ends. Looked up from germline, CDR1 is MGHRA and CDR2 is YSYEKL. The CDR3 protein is CASSQDRGDRGTDTQYF. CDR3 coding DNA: TGCGCCAGCAGCCAAGATAGGGGGGACAGAGGCACAGATACGCAGTATTTT.

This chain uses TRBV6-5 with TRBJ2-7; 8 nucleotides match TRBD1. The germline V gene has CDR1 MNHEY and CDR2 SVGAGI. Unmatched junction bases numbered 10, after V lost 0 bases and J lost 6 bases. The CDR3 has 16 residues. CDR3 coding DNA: TGTGCCAGCAGTTACTCTTCAGGGGGCTTGAATCGCGAGCAGTACTTC. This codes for CASSYSSGGLNREQYF.

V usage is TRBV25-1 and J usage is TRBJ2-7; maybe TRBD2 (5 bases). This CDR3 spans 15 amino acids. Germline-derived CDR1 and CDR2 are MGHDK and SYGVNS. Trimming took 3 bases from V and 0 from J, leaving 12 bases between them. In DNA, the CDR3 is TGTGCCAGCAGTGAGGGAAGCGGTATCTCCTACGAGCAGTACTTC. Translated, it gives CASSEGSGISYEQYF.

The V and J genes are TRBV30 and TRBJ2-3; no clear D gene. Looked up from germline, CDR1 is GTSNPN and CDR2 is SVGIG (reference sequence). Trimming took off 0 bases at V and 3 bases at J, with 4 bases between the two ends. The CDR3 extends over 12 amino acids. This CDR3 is CAWSVRTDTQYF. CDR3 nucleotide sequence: TGTGCCTGGAGTGTACGGACAGATACGCAGTATTTT.